These 10 T cell receptor beta chains were all obtained from the same sample, sequenced in a study of blood T cell repertoires in COVID-19. The method was immunoSEQ multiplex PCR; TCRdb's version includes in-frame clones alone and lacks a portion of them. The table records tens of thousands of clones, around 86% of them present only once. The sequenced sample consisted of peripheral blood. These receptors originate from a man aged 50 to 60 with active COVID-19.

V is TRBV5-5 and J is TRBJ2-7; 8 nucleotides agree with TRBD1. Unmatched junction bases numbered 5, after V lost 2 bases and J lost 1 base. The germline V gene encodes CDR1 SGHKS and CDR2 YYEKEE (reference sequence). CDR3 length: 15 residues. CDR3 loop: CASSFGQGTSYEQYF. Here the CDR3 DNA reads TGTGCCAGCAGCTTTGGACAGGGTACTTCCTACGAGCAGTACTTC.

J is TRBJ2-2 and V is TRBV7-6; TRBD2 matches 9 bases. From germline, CDR1 is SGHVS and CDR2 FNYEAQ. The CDR3 consists of 18 residues. The junction had 7 bases not matched to a gene; V was cut back by 1 base and J by 1 base. This chain's CDR3 is CASSLGAGGGWNTGELFF. The CDR3 DNA reads as TGTGCCAGCAGCTTAGGAGCGGGGGGCGGATGGAACACCGGGGAGCTGTTTTTT.

The rearrangement links TRBV6-2 or TRBV6-3 to TRBJ2-7, with 9 bases aligning to TRBD2. Germline V gives CDR1 MNHEY, CDR2 SVGEGT. Trimming cost V 2 bases and J 3 bases; bases outside gene matches: 5. The CDR3 extends over 15 amino acids. This chain's CDR3 is CASSYPGLAFYEQYF. DNA for the CDR3: TGTGCCAGCAGTTACCCGGGACTAGCCTTCTACGAGCAGTACTTC.

J is TRBJ1-5 and V is TRBV28, with D perhaps matching TRBD1 (6 bases). The CDR3 contains 15 residues. V lost 6 bases to trimming and J lost 2 bases, with 14 bases between them. Germline lookup yields CDR1 MDHEN and CDR2 SYDVKM. The CDR3 region has the DNA TGTGCCAGCAGGCGAACAGGGAGGGGCAATCAGCCCCAGCATTTT. Protein product: CASRRTGRGNQPQHF.

V usage is TRBV7-2 and J usage is TRBJ1-4; perhaps TRBD1 as D (5 bases). The V gene's germline CDR1 is SGHTA and CDR2 FQGNSA. This CDR3 is 17 amino acids long. V was pared by 4 bases and J by 3 bases, with 18 bases between. Here the CDR3 DNA reads TGTGCCAGCAGCTCATACCAGGGAACTTCGGCTAATGAAAAACTGTTTTTT. Translation: CASSSYQGTSANEKLFF.

The chain has TRBV5-1 and TRBJ1-1; D is unresolved. This CDR3 is 15 amino acids long. The germline V gene has CDR1 SGHRS and CDR2 YFSETQ. Trimming took 4 bases from V and 0 from J, leaving 13 bases between them. The CDR3 region has the DNA TGCGCCAGCAGCGCCGGGTCGCGGATGAACACTGAAGCTTTCTTT. This sequence encodes CASSAGSRMNTEAFF.

The V call is TRBV6-6, the J call TRBJ2-7; maybe TRBD1 (6 bases). Between the trimmed V and J ends, which lost 0 bases and 1 base, there was a span of 10 bases. CDR1 is MNHNY and CDR2 is SVGAGI in the germline V gene (reference sequence). The CDR3 totals 15 residues. CDR3 sequence: CASSYSDSLSYEQYF. CDR3 DNA sequence: TGTGCCAGCAGTTACTCGGACAGCCTTTCCTACGAGCAGTACTTC.

The chain has TRBV28 and TRBJ1-2; 8 bases line up with TRBD1. The V gene's germline CDR1 is MDHEN and CDR2 SYDVKM. The CDR3 is made up of 12 amino acids. V lost 6 bases and J lost 4; bases outside the gene matches: 1. The CDR3 here is CASSGQGYGYTF. The CDR3 DNA is TGTGCCAGCAGCGGACAGGGCTATGGCTACACCTTC.

The chain is built from TRBV6-1 and TRBJ2-2, with 8 bases matching TRBD1. CDR1 and CDR2 (germline): MNHNS, SASEGT. Losses at the gene ends were 2 bases for V and 3 bases for J; bases not matched to a gene: 5. This CDR3 comprises 16 residues. This chain's CDR3 is CASSETQDRDTGELFF. CDR3 in DNA: TGTGCCAGCAGTGAAACCCAGGACAGGGACACCGGGGAGCTGTTTTTT.

CDR3 region: CASSLLDRAGDTQYF. The CDR3 DNA follows: TGCGCCAGCAGCTTGTTGGACAGGGCCGGAGATACGCAGTATTTT. This chain joins TRBV5-1 and TRBJ2-3; 8 nucleotides agree with TRBD1. CDR3 length: 15 amino acids. The junction had 6 bases not matched to a gene; V was cut back by 1 base and J by 5 bases. From germline, CDR1 is SGHRS and CDR2 YFSETQ.